The rows below give T cell receptor beta chains drawn from one sample of a study of beta chain features in type 1 diabetes. The assay was immunoSEQ multiplex PCR, and TCRdb's table has in-frame clones only and misses some. The repertoire has under 200,000 clones, about 8.5% of them found once; the top ten carry 0.55% to 0.65%. Source material: central memory CD4+ T cells from blood. Receptors were obtained from a man aged 18 to 30 in good health. Each CDR3 is given with its conserved first and last residue. Rows give clone size only sometimes, using once, few, many, or a class for an expanded clone.

v_gene | abundance | CDR3aa
TRBV28 | . | CASSSTWADRAGGYTF
TRBV30 | . | CAWSITQAGELFF
TRBV21-1 | . | CASSKPTGLNVRTDTQYF
TRBV5-1 | . | CASSLGTAADTQYF
TRBV18 | . | CASSPPYGQNTEAFF
TRBV6-5 | few | CASSSLGQGKYSPLHF
TRBV5-4 | few | CASSGGGMIADTQYF
TRBV27 | . | CASSSLLLLAGGTYEQYF
TRBV7-8 | . | CASSKDWMNEQFF
TRBV19 | few | CASSSRVRGSNQPQHF
TRBV6-5 | few | CAKGGGWGYTF
TRBV7-2 | few | CASSSLPSGSYNEQFF